These 32 T cell receptor beta chains originate from one sample sequenced in a study of OX40 agonist ivuxolimab in advanced cancers. Here immunoSEQ multiplex PCR was the method, and the copy in TCRdb shows in-frame clones only, minus some. The repertoire holds some 86,000 clones, with under 85% as singletons. The sample was CD4+ or CD8+ T cells sorted from blood, taken in a trial of the OX40 agonist ivuxolimab. The receptor set was obtained from an adult with an advanced solid tumor such as melanoma, head and neck, liver or kidney cancer.

The chain carries TRBV7-2 and TRBJ2-7; TRBD2 might be the D (5 bases). V was trimmed by 3 bases and J by 0 bases, leaving 12 bases between them. CDR3 size: 15 residues. Germline V gene data show CDR1 as SGHTA and CDR2 as FQGNSA. CDR3 coding DNA: TGTGCCAGCAGCTTCCTCCCTAGCACCTCCTACGAGCAGTACTTC. Translated, it gives CASSFLPSTSYEQYF.

This CDR3 reads CASSETGMNSPLHF. DNA of the CDR3: TGCGCCAGCAGCGAGACAGGGATGAATTCACCCCTCCACTTT. This sequence joins TRBV5-1 and TRBJ1-6; 7 nucleotides align to TRBD1. J gave up 7 bases and V 4 bases, and 5 bases lay outside the gene matches. CDR1 is SGHRS and CDR2 is YFSETQ in the germline V gene. CDR3 length: 14 amino acids. The full variable domain, with the rest looked up from reference TRBV5-1 and TRBJ1-6, is KAGVTQTPRYLIKTRGQQVTLSCSPISGHRSVSWYQQTPGQGLQFLFEYFSETQRNKGNFPGRFSGRQFSNSRSEMNVSTLELGDSALYLCASSETGMNSPLHFGNGTRLTVT.

This CDR3 is CASSGRWGLEQYF. CDR3 in DNA: TGTGCCAGCAGCGGGCGGTGGGGGCTCGAGCAGTACTTC. The gene calls are TRBV7-2 and TRBJ2-7, with a possible D match to TRBD1 (6 bases). The CDR3 is 13 residues long. The V and J ends lost 5 bases and 6 bases respectively, with 14 bases between them. CDR1 and CDR2 (germline): SGHTA, FQGNSA.

The chain has TRBV19 and TRBJ2-5; 11 nucleotides match TRBD1. With the DNA end fitting TRBJ2-7 better, the J assignment may be wrong. Germline CDR1 reads LNHDA; CDR2 reads SQIVND (reference sequence). The CDR3 extends over 13 amino acids. The CDR3 is CASSLDRGREQYF. CDR3 in DNA: TGTGCCAGTAGTCTGGACAGGGGGCGCGAGCAGTACTTC.

The chain has TRBV19 and TRBJ1-5; D may be TRBD1 (6 bases). Per the germline V gene, CDR1 is LNHDA and CDR2 is SQIVND (reference sequence). There are 16 residues in the CDR3. V was clipped by 6 bases and J by 2 bases, with 17 bases between them. The CDR3 sequence: CASSLQGEYGNQPQHF. The CDR3 DNA reads as TGTGCCAGTAGCTTACAGGGAGAATATGGCAATCAGCCCCAGCATTTT.

The genes are TRBV27 and TRBJ2-1; possible D gene TRBD1, 6 bases. V dropped 5 bases and J dropped 2 bases, with 13 bases sitting between them. The CDR3 loop spans 15 amino acids. Per the germline V gene, CDR1 is MNHEY and CDR2 is SMNVEV (reference sequence). The CDR3: CASSPPGVTYNEQFF. As DNA, the CDR3 is TGTGCCAGCAGTCCGCCAGGGGTCACCTACAATGAGCAGTTCTTC.

This chain connects TRBV5-4 to TRBJ2-7; TRBD2 might be the D (6 bases). The germline gives CDR1 SGHNT, CDR2 YYREEE (reference sequence). Trimming removed 0 bases from V and 2 bases from J, with 12 bases in between. This CDR3 is built from 15 residues. The CDR3 DNA sequence: TGTGCCAGCAGCTTGGGGAGGGGCAATACCTACGAGCAGTACTTC. It translates to CASSLGRGNTYEQYF.

The rearrangement joins TRBV7-9 to TRBJ2-5; 8 bases agree with TRBD1. With 6 bases clipped from V and 7 bases from J, the junction kept 16 bases outside the gene matches. From germline, CDR1 is SEHNR and CDR2 FQNEAQ (reference sequence). The CDR3 loop spans 16 amino acids. This chain's CDR3 is CASRSAGTGTARTQYF. Here the CDR3 DNA reads TGTGCCAGCAGATCCGCCGGGACAGGTACCGCGCGGACCCAGTACTTC.

The chain carries TRBV27 and TRBJ2-3, with 9 bases lining up with TRBD1. The V gene's germline CDR1 is MNHEY and CDR2 SMNVEV (reference sequence). The CDR3 loop spans 16 amino acids. V dropped 6 bases and J dropped 0; count of bases not matched to a gene: 7. The CDR3 coding sequence is TGTGCCAGCAGGGGAACGACAGGGGGTAGCACAGATACGCAGTATTTT. This codes for CASRGTTGGSTDTQYF.

CDR3 nucleotides: TGTGCCAGCAGCCCTAGTGCCCCCCACAATGAGCAGTTCTTC. Amino acid sequence: CASSPSAPHNEQFF. V usage is TRBV7-3 and J usage is TRBJ2-1; no clear D gene. Between the trimmed V and J ends, which lost 5 bases and 5 bases, there was a span of 13 bases. Germline-derived CDR1 and CDR2 are SGHTA and FQGTGA. This CDR3 contains 14 residues.

The table lists this clone with a count of one. The chain has TRBV5-1 and TRBJ2-1; D gene uncertain. The CDR3 loop spans 14 amino acids. V dropped 3 bases and J dropped 4 bases, with 11 bases sitting between them. Germline V gene data show CDR1 as SGHRS and CDR2 as YFSETQ. CDR3 region: CASSSPSLYNEQFF. CDR3 sequence (DNA): TGCGCCAGCAGCTCGCCCAGTTTGTACAATGAGCAGTTCTTC.

The rearrangement joins TRBV7-2 to TRBJ1-3, with D hard to call. Germline loops: CDR1 SGHTA, CDR2 FQGNSA. V lost 5 bases, J lost 2 bases, and 16 bases lay in between. CDR3 length: 16 amino acids. CDR3 nucleotides: TGTGCCAGCAGCCTCGGCTTGATGAGAACTGGAAACACCATATATTTT. The encoded protein is CASSLGLMRTGNTIYF.

The J gene is TRBJ2-1, the V gene TRBV28, with TRBD2 matching over 8 bases. There are 15 residues in the CDR3. Germline CDR1 is MDHEN and CDR2 is SYDVKM. The trim removed 11 bases at V and 5 bases at J, leaving 14 bases unmatched. CDR3 loop: CAHSPPGRAHNEQFF. The CDR3 region has the DNA TGTGCCCATTCCCCCCCCGGGAGGGCCCACAATGAGCAGTTCTTC.

The chain employs TRBV28 and TRBJ1-5; TRBD1 is a possible D gene (6 bases). The length of the CDR3 is 15 residues. Germline V CDR1 and CDR2: MDHEN, SYDVKM. V lost 6 bases and J lost 2, with 14 bases in between. The DNA for the CDR3 is TGTGCCAGCAGCCCTGGGGGCCAGGGCAATCAGCCCCAGCATTTT. This translates into CASSPGGQGNQPQHF.

The V gene is TRBV5-4, the J gene TRBJ2-7; D is perhaps TRBD1 or TRBD2 (8 bases each). V lost 1 base to trimming and J lost 6 bases, with 17 bases between them. Germline CDR1 is SGHNT and CDR2 is YYREEE (reference sequence). The CDR3 is made up of 15 amino acids. The CDR3 nucleotides read TGTGCCAGCAGCTTGCAGGGGGCGGGAGGCTCCGAGCAGTACTTC. The encoded protein is CASSLQGAGGSEQYF.

This chain uses TRBV28 with TRBJ2-5; 8 positions match TRBD2. The V gene end was trimmed by 7 bases and the J gene end by 5 bases; junction bases not matched to a gene: 6. The CDR3 has 13 amino acids. The germline gives CDR1 MDHEN, CDR2 SYDVKM. The CDR3 region has the DNA TGTGCCAGCAAGGAAGCGGGGGAGGAGACCCAGTACTTC. Its protein is CASKEAGEETQYF.

The V gene is TRBV7-8, the J gene TRBJ2-3; D may be TRBD1 or TRBD2 (5 bases each). The CDR3 covers 14 residues. CDR1 and CDR2 (germline): SGHVS, FQNEAQ. V lost 2 bases and J 6 bases, leaving 12 bases between the germline ends. The chain's CDR3 is CASSLLGPLDTQYF. The CDR3 DNA is TGTGCCAGCAGCTTATTGGGACCCTTGGATACGCAGTATTTT.

This clone was seen once. This CDR3 reads CASSLVEASYEQYF. The CDR3 coding sequence is TGTGCCAGCAGTCTGGTGGAGGCCTCCTACGAGCAGTACTTC. The V gene is TRBV6-1, the J gene TRBJ2-7; perhaps TRBD2 as D (5 bases). The CDR3 is 14 amino acids. The V end was cut by 5 bases, the J end by 0 bases, with 11 bases between. CDR1 MNHNS and CDR2 SASEGT come from the germline V gene.

A note on this clone: One junction end disagrees with the germline gene, perhaps due to a read error. V gene TRBV7-7 combines with J gene TRBJ2-3; 11 bases are shared with TRBD2. The CDR3 has 14 amino acids. The germline V gene encodes CDR1 SSHAT and CDR2 FNYEAQ (reference sequence). CDR3 in DNA: TGTGCTAGCAGCTTAGCGGGAGGGACAGATACGCAGTATTTT. It translates to CASSLAGGTDTQYF.

This clone has only a few counts. This chain links TRBV15 with TRBJ1-1, with TRBD1 matching over 8 bases. Looked up from germline, CDR1 is LNHNV and CDR2 is YYDKDF (reference sequence). This CDR3 contains 16 residues. J was trimmed by 1 base and V by 2 bases; bases with no gene match: 6. The CDR3 DNA follows: TGTGCCACCAGCAGATCTTTAGGGACAGGGAACACTGAAGCTTTCTTT. As protein: CATSRSLGTGNTEAFF.

The chain carries TRBV5-1 and TRBJ2-4; perhaps TRBD2 as D (6 bases). Per germline, CDR1 SGHRS and CDR2 YFSETQ. The ends were cut back, 3 bases at V and 8 bases at J, with 12 bases in the middle. CDR3 size: 13 residues. The CDR3, as DNA: TGCGCCAGCAGCTCGGAGGTAGCGGACATTCAGTACTTC. Translation gives CASSSEVADIQYF.

The CDR3 region is CASSLDRIYEAFF. DNA for the CDR3: TGTGCCAGCAGCCTCGACAGGATTTATGAAGCTTTCTTT. The chain carries TRBV7-2 and TRBJ1-1, with D possibly matching TRBD1 (6 bases). Germline CDR1 and CDR2: SGHTA and FQGNSA. The CDR3 spans 13 residues. V lost 5 bases and J lost 7, with 14 bases in between.

The J gene is TRBJ2-7, the V gene TRBV19, with TRBD1 matching 10 bases. With V trimmed by 0 bases and J by 2 bases, 4 bases remained unmatched. The CDR3 loop spans 16 amino acids. The germline V gene encodes CDR1 LNHDA and CDR2 SQIVND (reference sequence). The CDR3 sequence is CASSIDTGQGTYEQYF. The CDR3 coding sequence is TGTGCCAGTAGTATAGATACGGGACAGGGGACCTACGAGCAGTACTTC.

This chain links TRBV21-1 with TRBJ2-1; the table gives TRBD2 as D, unverified against the DNA. TRBV21-1 is recorded as a pseudogene. This CDR3 region has 11 residues. The CDR3 DNA reads TGTGCCAGCAGGAGCGGGAATGAGCAGTTCTTC. This translates into CASRSGNEQFF.

V usage is TRBV4-3 and J usage is TRBJ2-6; 10 nucleotides align to TRBD1. Trimming cost V 5 bases and J 3 bases; bases outside gene matches: 7. CDR3 length: 17 residues. Germline assignment: CDR1 LGHNA and CDR2 YSLEER. The CDR3, as DNA: TGCGCCAGCAGCTCCCGACAGGGGGCGGGTGGGGCCAACGTCCTGACTTTC. Translation gives CASSSRQGAGGANVLTF.

This clone was seen just once. The chain employs TRBV2 and TRBJ2-7, with D possibly being TRBD2 (5 bases). V was pared by 2 bases and J by 0 bases, with 11 bases between. The CDR3 extends over 15 amino acids. Germline-derived CDR1 and CDR2 are SNHLY and FYNNEI. The CDR3: CASSESAGNSYEQYF. In nucleotides, the CDR3 is TGTGCCAGCAGTGAATCGGCGGGTAACTCCTACGAGCAGTACTTC.

The chain recombines TRBV7-9 with TRBJ1-3; no reliable D call. Trimming removed 0 bases from V and 11 bases from J, with 14 bases in between. Looked up from germline, CDR1 is SEHNR and CDR2 is FQNEAQ (reference sequence). The CDR3 extends over 14 amino acids. The CDR3 DNA sequence: TGTGCCAGCAGCTTAGCGGGCGGCAGAGGGTCCATATATTTT. This sequence encodes CASSLAGGRGSIYF.

CDR3 coding DNA: TGTGCCTGGAGTTACGGGGTGAGCTCCTACGAGCAGTACTTC. It yields the protein CAWSYGVSSYEQYF. The chain carries TRBV30 and TRBJ2-7; D may be TRBD2 (5 bases). Germline-derived CDR1 and CDR2 are GTSNPN and SVGIG (reference sequence). V was cut by 2 bases and J by 0 bases, with 11 bases left in between. This CDR3 is 14 amino acids long.

The chain recombines TRBV27 with TRBJ2-3, with D unclear. Trimming took 6 bases from V and 1 from J, leaving 2 bases between them. CDR1 is MNHEY and CDR2 is SMNVEV in the germline V gene (reference sequence). The CDR3 covers 11 residues. CDR3: CASRRTDTQYF. The CDR3 DNA reads as TGTGCCAGCAGACGCACAGATACGCAGTATTTT.

This chain uses TRBV6-1 with TRBJ2-5; D is possibly TRBD2 (5 bases). CDR1 and CDR2 (germline): MNHNS, SASEGT. Between the trimmed V and J ends, which lost 2 bases and 4 bases, there was a span of 14 bases. This CDR3 region has 15 residues. CDR3 sequence (DNA): TGTGCCAGCAGTGAACTGGGAGTCGGCGCAGAGACCCAGTACTTC. Protein product: CASSELGVGAETQYF.

The rearrangement joins TRBV11-1 to TRBJ2-7; TRBD1 or TRBD2 may be the D gene (5 bases each). Trimming cost V 4 bases and J 2 bases, with 9 bases left between them. Germline CDR1 reads SGHAT; CDR2 reads FQDESV (reference sequence). CDR3 length: 13 amino acids. As DNA, the CDR3 is TGTGCCAGCAGCTGGGGGAATACCTACGAGCAGTACTTC. Translation: CASSWGNTYEQYF. Full variable domain (rest looked up from reference TRBV11-1 and TRBJ2-7): EAEVAQSPRYKITEKSQAVAFWCDPISGHATLYWYRQILGQGPELLVQFQDESVVDDSQLPKDRFSAERLKGVDSTLKIQPAELGDSAMYLCASSWGNTYEQYFGPGTRLTVT.

This clone was picked up a small number of times. The chain's CDR3 is CASSYGQGADYGYTF. Written as DNA, the CDR3 is TGTGCCAGCAGCTACGGACAGGGGGCTGACTATGGCTACACCTTC. V gene TRBV5-6 combines with J gene TRBJ1-2, with TRBD1 matching over 11 bases. The CDR3 is 15 residues long. Germline V gene sequence: CDR1 SGHDT, CDR2 YYEEEE. Unmatched junction bases numbered 4, after V lost 3 bases and J lost 3 bases.